This TCR beta chain was sequenced during a study of radiation and T cells in renal cell carcinoma. Study in general: Nephrectomy followed 15 Gy stereotactic body radiation by 4 weeks.

Sequencing used immunoSEQ multiplex PCR; TCRdb keeps in-frame clones, though not all of them. The sample consists of roughly 130,000 clones, around 90% of them appearing once. The CDR3 contains 14 residues. The germline CDR1 and CDR2 sequences are MDHEN and SYDVKM. V shed 5 bases and J shed 6 bases, with 15 bases lying between them. The time point: blood 2 weeks post-SBRT. Treatment noted: 15 Gy SBRT to primary tumor, nephrectomy 4 weeks later. Radiation-treated patients gave blood at baseline, week 2 and week 4. Sequenced here: blood, sampled from a patient whose treatment included radiotherapy and nephrectomy. The TCR originated in a woman in her 70s with renal cell carcinoma. The chain combines TRBV28 with TRBJ2-3; D is possibly TRBD1 (5 bases). The CDR3 is CASSNRGRADTQYF. The DNA of the CDR3 is TGTGCCAGCAGTAATAGGGGTCGGGCGGATACGCAGTATTTT.